The T cell receptor (beta chain) under discussion was sequenced for a study of cytotoxic CD8 clonotypes in ibrutinib-treated CLL. The wider study: Responses comprised 24 partial and 2 complete; at median around 72 months, approximately 14 remained remitted and around twelve progressed. When averaged across all of the samples, the counts came to a few hundred thousand productive templates and more than 85,000 productive rearrangements. Response material was collected after a median about 12 months of treatment, range 6 to 36. Study results and limitations: Clonality (at baseline) was higher than in age-matched healthy donors and tracked circulating CD8+ T-cell counts.

Comments on this clone: No antigen is known for it.

V gave up 10 bases and J gave up 0 bases, with 10 bases separating them. CDR1 and CDR2 (germline): SEHNR, FQNEAQ (reference sequence). The CDR3 is 13 amino acids. Data came from immunoSEQ multiplex PCR; TCRdb stores just in-frame clones and leaves some out. This table holds some 130,000 clones, approximately 85% found once. The rearrangement links TRBV7-9 to TRBJ1-5; D is perhaps TRBD1 (6 bases). The source was PBMCs, collected after 24 months of ibrutinib treatment. This clonotype was obtained from a human donor with chronic lymphocytic leukemia. CDR3 in DNA: TGTGCCACCCAGGGGTATAGCAATCAGCCCCAGCATTTT. As protein: CATQGYSNQPQHF. The full variable domain, with the rest looked up from reference TRBV7-9 and TRBJ1-5, is DTGVSQNPRHKITKRGQNVTFRCDPISEHNRLYWYRQTLGQGPEFLTYFQNEAQLEKSRLLSDRFSAERPKGSFSTLEIQRTEQGDSAMYLCATQGYSNQPQHFGDGTRLSIL.